The clone carrying this T cell receptor beta chain qualifies as medium-sized. What it recognizes is unknown. Trimming left V 3 bases short and J 1 base short, with 6 bases between. In germline, CDR1 is SEHNR, CDR2 FQNEAQ (reference sequence). CDR3 length: 13 amino acids. Each cDNA molecule carried a unique molecular identifier. TCRdb analysed the 5' RACE reads with MiXCR anew, one entry per CDR3 protein. The sample lists approximately 20,000 distinct CDR3 sequences, roughly 5.3% seen once, with around 4.5% in the top ten. The sample belongs to a study of early T cells in non-severe SARS-CoV-2 infection. Turning to the study itself: The study sequenced bulk RNA from unsorted whole blood, with chains unpaired.

Overall study results and limits: The matching step, a VDJdb search, favored anti-spike CD8 responses and missed private and CD4 specificities.

This TCR was recovered from an adult who was a healthcare worker with PCR-confirmed SARS-CoV-2 infection or an uninfected control (not recorded which). The sequencing input was whole blood. V usage is TRBV7-9 and J usage is TRBJ2-5, with no clear D. CDR3 coding DNA: TGTGCCAGCAGCTTTGCAGGCCAAGAGACCCAGTACTTC. This gives the protein CASSFAGQETQYF.